This T cell receptor (beta chain) was retrieved from a study of tumor-infiltrating lymphocytes in primary liver carcinoma. Overall study context: Spanning 30 to 69 years of age, the patients were men and women. The study obtained roughly 3.5 to 7.5 million productive TCRbeta reads per sample, similar across tissue types. Study results and limitations: Present in all five tumor regions were only about 8-25% of the top clones.

With regard to this clonotype: Antigen unknown.

The V gene's germline CDR1 is MNHEY and CDR2 SVGAGI. The J segment lost 8 bases and the V segment lost 7 bases, leaving 18 bases of the junction unmatched. The CDR3 totals 17 residues. Unsorted bulk tissue of about 18-32 mg yielded co-extracted RNA and DNA. The input was 400 to 500 ng total RNA; TCR beta cDNA was made from it with a constant-region primer. It was through three nested multiplex PCR rounds of slightly modified ARM-PCR that TCR beta libraries arose. The first two PCR rounds used TRBV1-TRBV30 forward primers with a C-beta reverse primer, 9 to 11 cycles each. A single record per CDR3 protein comes from TCRdb applying MiXCR to the multiplex PCR reads. This sample has 100,000 to 120,000 distinct CDR3 sequences, with roughly four fifths found just once.

This chain uses TRBV6-5 with TRBJ2-5, with 11 positions matching TRBD2. The receptor was isolated from a man aged 40-50 years with primary liver carcinoma and hepatitis B virus infection. Sequences were obtained from liver tumor tissue from sampling region 3. Subset meaning: tumor region T3, left-lateral pole. Here the CDR3 DNA reads TGTGCCAGCAACCCAGGACTAGCGGGTGACTCGAGCGATACCCAGTACTTC. Translated, it gives CASNPGLAGDSSDTQYF.